Listed here are 10 T cell receptor beta chains from one sample, sequenced in a study of T-cell memory formation after mild COVID-19. From the 5' RACE reads, TCRdb called clonotypes with MiXCR, one entry per CDR3 protein. The profile covers about 410,000 distinct CDR3 sequences, with 23% appearing a single time and around 13% taken by the ten largest. Sequenced sample: PBMCs or a T cell subset sorted from them (not recorded which). The source of these receptors is an adult woman who had mild COVID-19 (a few samples of this study predate the infection). Cell type and time point are not known.

With respect to this clonotype: This may come from a read error, since a much larger clone is one base off. This chain connects TRBV24-1 to TRBJ2-1, with 9 bases aligning to TRBD2. This CDR3 has 21 amino acids. The V gene end was trimmed by 3 bases and the J gene end by 2 bases; junction bases not matched to a gene: 19. From germline, CDR1 is KGHDR and CDR2 SFDVKD. The CDR3 is CATSDPTLTRGRGFTYNEQFF. As DNA, the CDR3 is TGTGCCACCAGTGATCCAACCTTAACTCGCGGGAGGGGATTCACCTACAATGAGCAGTTCTTC.

The chain combines TRBV19 with TRBJ2-2; the D is unclear. In germline, CDR1 is LNHDA, CDR2 SQIVND (reference sequence). The CDR3 has 12 residues. Trimming took 3 bases from V and 7 from J, leaving 6 bases between them. The CDR3 DNA reads TGTGCCAGTAGTATTAGCTTCGGGGAGCTGTTTTTT. Encoded protein: CASSISFGELFF.

The chain joins TRBV27 to TRBJ1-2; D unclear. The CDR3 covers 15 residues. Trimming removed 7 bases from V and 0 bases from J, with 15 bases in between. Germline V gene sequence: CDR1 MNHEY, CDR2 SMNVEV (reference sequence). The CDR3 bases are TGTGCCAGCAAGTTTTCGGGTAGAGCTAACTATGGCTACACCTTC. Its translation is CASKFSGRANYGYTF.

This clonotype has just a few counts. This chain links TRBV5-1 with TRBJ2-3, with 8 bases identical to TRBD1. The CDR3 is 16 amino acids. The germline V gene has CDR1 SGHRS and CDR2 YFSETQ. V lost 4 bases to trimming and J lost 1 base; unmatched junction nucleotides: 8. DNA for the CDR3: TGCGCCAGCAGCAACAGGGGGACCCCTGGCACAGATACGCAGTATTTT. Its translation: CASSNRGTPGTDTQYF.

This clonotype has only a few counts. The J gene is TRBJ2-7, the V gene TRBV6-5; D is possibly TRBD1 or TRBD2 (5 bases each). This CDR3 is built from 14 residues. Trimming left V 2 bases short and J 3 bases short, with 11 bases between. CDR1 and CDR2 (germline): MNHEY, SVGAGI. CDR3 region: CASSYRERGYEQYF. The CDR3 nucleotides read TGTGCCAGCAGTTACAGGGAGAGGGGCTACGAGCAGTACTTC.

This sequence joins TRBV30 and TRBJ1-4; unclear D gene. Germline CDR1 reads GTSNPN; CDR2 reads SVGIG (reference sequence). The CDR3 is made up of 13 amino acids. V lost 2 bases, J lost 8 bases, and 12 bases lay in between. CDR3 amino acids: CAWSRGFGEKLFF. The DNA for the CDR3 is TGTGCCTGGAGTCGGGGATTTGGGGAAAAACTGTTTTTT.

The V gene is TRBV7-2, the J gene TRBJ1-1, with a possible D match to TRBD1 (5 bases). Germline V lookup: CDR1 SGHTA, CDR2 FQGNSA. Trimming left V 1 base short and J 8 bases short, with 14 bases between. The CDR3 extends over 14 amino acids. The CDR3 here is CASSLGTSYKEAFF. CDR3 sequence (DNA): TGTGCCAGCAGCTTAGGGACAAGTTACAAAGAAGCTTTCTTT. The variable domain in full, completed from reference TRBV7-2 and TRBJ1-1, reads GAGVSQSPSNKVTEKGKDVELRCDPISGHTALYWYRQSLGQGLEFLIYFQGNSAPDKSGLPSDRFSAERTGGSVSTLTIQRTQQEDSAVYLCASSLGTSYKEAFFGQGTRLTVV.

This chain uses TRBV9 with TRBJ1-6; D not certain. V was cut by 0 bases and J by 9 bases, with 4 bases left in between. The germline gives CDR1 SGDLS, CDR2 YYNGEE. There are 12 residues in the CDR3. The CDR3 protein is CASSVESSPLHF. The CDR3 region has the DNA TGTGCCAGCAGCGTAGAAAGTTCACCCCTCCACTTT. The entire variable domain, with the rest obtained from reference TRBV9 and TRBJ1-6, is as follows: DSGVTQTPKHLITATGQRVTLRCSPRSGDLSVYWYQQSLDQGLQFLIQYYNGEERAKGNILERFSAQQFPDLHSELNLSSLELGDSALYFCASSVESSPLHFGNGTRLTVT.

The V and J genes are TRBV30 and TRBJ2-5, with 15 nucleotides matching TRBD2. The CDR3 contains 19 residues. From germline, CDR1 is GTSNPN and CDR2 SVGIG (reference sequence). J was trimmed by 5 bases and V by 4 bases; bases with no gene match: 17. The CDR3 coding sequence is TGTGCCTGGAAACTACCGGGACTAGCGGGAGGTCGTGGATTCGAGACCCAGTACTTC. Its protein is CAWKLPGLAGGRGFETQYF.

This clonotype has more than one count but fewer than ten. The rearrangement uses TRBV6-2 or TRBV6-3 and TRBJ2-1; D may be TRBD2 (7 bases). CDR1 and CDR2 from the germline V gene are MNHEY and SVGEGT. V lost 6 bases and J lost 5, with 20 bases in between. The CDR3 totals 16 residues. CDR3 bases: TGTGCCAGCAGCCACCCGGGGGCTAGCGGAAACAATGAGCAGTTCTTC. Amino acids: CASSHPGASGNNEQFF.